These T cell receptor beta chains were read from a single sample in a study of shared clonotypes between healthy human individuals. Clones were read by immunoSEQ multiplex PCR, and TCRdb kept only the in-frame ones, dropping some. The sample records about 1.5 million clones, 95% to 99% being singletons. Sequenced material: naive CD4+ T cells sorted from blood. Receptors were obtained from a man between 25 and 39 years old in good health. Each CDR3 is given without its conserved first and last residue. Size is stated for part of the rows, as once, few or many counts, or as a class when the clone is expanded.

CDR3: ASSRDRGSETQY
V: TRBV18
J: TRBJ2-5
size: -

CDR3: AISEYEGANVLT
V: TRBV10-3
J: TRBJ2-6
size: -

CDR3: ALRGIRVRRNTIY
V: TRBV30
J: TRBJ1-3
size: -

CDR3: ASSPSAKETQY
V: TRBV18
J: TRBJ2-5
size: -

CDR3: ASSLYIQLTDTQY
V: TRBV5-1
J: TRBJ2-3
size: -

CDR3: ASSAQQGLEQF
V: TRBV7-9
J: TRBJ2-1
size: -

CDR3: ASSEDRGADTQY
V: TRBV2
J: TRBJ2-3
size: -

CDR3: ASSDGVAGAAEQF
V: TRBV6-4
J: TRBJ2-1
size: -

CDR3: ASTNGRYNEQF
V: TRBV2
J: TRBJ2-1
size: -

CDR3: SVLARGEDTQY
V: TRBV29-1
J: TRBJ2-3
size: -

CDR3: ASTRVGLAGKAHGEQF
V: TRBV19
J: TRBJ2-1
size: -

CDR3: ASSLRSLTDTQY
V: TRBV7-9
J: TRBJ2-3
size: -

CDR3: ASRAGMRDTEAF
V: TRBV2
J: TRBJ1-1
size: few

CDR3: ASSVEQGAVTQY
V: TRBV9
J: TRBJ2-5
size: -

CDR3: SVEEGGYT
V: TRBV29-1
J: TRBJ1-2
size: -

CDR3: ASSLGVNTEAF
V: TRBV5-1
J: TRBJ1-1
size: -

CDR3: ASSLVGVTSTDTQY
V: TRBV19
J: TRBJ2-3
size: -

CDR3: ASSLKGNEKLF
V: TRBV5-4
J: TRBJ1-4
size: -

CDR3: ASRPDYMTSYEQY
V: TRBV5-5
J: TRBJ2-7
size: -

CDR3: ASSQEPPTGEETQY
V: TRBV4-1
J: TRBJ2-5
size: once

CDR3: ASSESGGGQPQH
V: TRBV10-2
J: TRBJ1-5
size: -

CDR3: ASSNGSSLLQDTQY
V: TRBV21-1
J: TRBJ2-3
size: -

CDR3: ASSVAGENNEQF
V: TRBV9
J: TRBJ2-1
size: -

CDR3: ASSLWPRGSRSSYEQY
V: TRBV7-6
J: TRBJ2-7
size: -

CDR3: ASSPGRGGRISGANVLT
V: TRBV11-2
J: TRBJ2-6
size: -